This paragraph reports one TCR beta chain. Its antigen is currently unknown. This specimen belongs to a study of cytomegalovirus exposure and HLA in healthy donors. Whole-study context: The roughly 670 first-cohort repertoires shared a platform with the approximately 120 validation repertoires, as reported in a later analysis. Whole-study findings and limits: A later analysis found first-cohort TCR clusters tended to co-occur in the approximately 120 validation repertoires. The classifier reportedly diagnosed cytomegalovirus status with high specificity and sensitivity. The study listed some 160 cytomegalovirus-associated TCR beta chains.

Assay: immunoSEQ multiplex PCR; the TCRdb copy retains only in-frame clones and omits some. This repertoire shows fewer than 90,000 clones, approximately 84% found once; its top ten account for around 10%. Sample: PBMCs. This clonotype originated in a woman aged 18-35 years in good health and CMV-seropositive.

CDR3: CASSGRGGTGELFF. The CDR3 DNA follows: TGTGCCAGTAGCGGGCGTGGGGGGACCGGGGAGCTGTTTTTT. The rearrangement uses TRBV19 and TRBJ2-2; weak D call: TRBD2 (6 bases). V was clipped by 6 bases and J by 5 bases, with 13 bases between them. Germline lookup yields CDR1 LNHDA and CDR2 SQIVND (reference sequence). CDR3 size: 14 residues.